A selection of T cell receptor beta chains follows, all from one sample in a study of T cells after yellow fever vaccination. TCRdb re-called the 5' RACE reads with MiXCR, one entry per CDR3 protein. The sample has 250,000 or so distinct CDR3 sequences; approximately 3.8% are singletons. The specimen comprised PBMCs, sampled 15 days after the yellow fever booster vaccination. The receptors shown here come from a man aged 18 to 30 who received the YFV17D yellow fever vaccine. Each CDR3 is given with its conserved first and last residue. Each record gives: V gene, D gene, J gene, clone size, CDR3 DNA, CDR3 protein. A D gene is named only where the DNA matches it firmly. Clone size, where shown, is once, few, many, or a class for clones that have expanded.

V: TRBV6-2/TRBV6-3
D: .
J: TRBJ1-2
size: many
DNA: TGTGCCAGCAGCCAAAGAGTCGGCGGTAGGGGCCCGGGAAACTATGGCTACACCTTC
CDR3: CASSQRVGGRGPGNYGYTF

V: TRBV7-3
D: .
J: TRBJ2-3
size: many
DNA: TGTGCCAGCAGGGAAGTCGGCACAGATACGCAGTATTTT
CDR3: CASREVGTDTQYF

V: TRBV29-1
D: TRBD1
J: TRBJ2-1
size: many
DNA: TGCAGCGTTGAGGGCAGGGGGACCTACAATGAGCAGTTCTTC
CDR3: CSVEGRGTYNEQFF

V: TRBV19
D: TRBD1
J: TRBJ2-7
size: many
DNA: TGTGCCAGTAGTACCCGACAGGGTTTTGGAACCTACGAGCAGTACTTC
CDR3: CASSTRQGFGTYEQYF

V: TRBV20-1
D: .
J: TRBJ2-3
size: many
DNA: TGCAGTGCTACACAGGACCGCACAGATACGCAGTATTTT
CDR3: CSATQDRTDTQYF

V: TRBV24-1
D: .
J: TRBJ2-5
size: many
DNA: TGTGCCACCAGTGACCCGGTAGGCGAGACCCAGTACTTC
CDR3: CATSDPVGETQYF

V: TRBV5-1
D: TRBD1
J: TRBJ2-1
size: many
DNA: TGCGCCAGCAGCTGGGGACAGTTCAATGAGCAGTTCTTC
CDR3: CASSWGQFNEQFF

V: TRBV29-1
D: .
J: TRBJ1-2
size: many
DNA: TGCAGCGGCCTACAGGGCCCTAGTGGCTACACCTTC
CDR3: CSGLQGPSGYTF

V: TRBV28
D: .
J: TRBJ2-3
size: many
DNA: TGTGCCAGCAGGACTAGCACAGATACGCAGTATTTT
CDR3: CASRTSTDTQYF

V: TRBV10-3
D: .
J: TRBJ2-3
size: many
DNA: TGTGCCATACGAACCGGAGGCACAGATACGCAGTATTTT
CDR3: CAIRTGGTDTQYF

V: TRBV15
D: TRBD1
J: TRBJ2-1
size: many
DNA: TGTGCCACCAGCAGAGTTCGGGACAGGGTATACAATGAGCAGTTCTTC
CDR3: CATSRVRDRVYNEQFF

V: TRBV27
D: TRBD1
J: TRBJ1-2
size: many
DNA: TGTGCCAGCAGTCCCCCGTTTGGGGACAGGGACTATGGCTACACCTTC
CDR3: CASSPPFGDRDYGYTF

V: TRBV3-1
D: .
J: TRBJ1-5
size: few
DNA: TGTGCCAGCAGCCAGTCGACGGGACCTCAGCCCCAGCATTTT
CDR3: CASSQSTGPQPQHF

V: TRBV6-2/TRBV6-3
D: .
J: TRBJ2-3
size: many
DNA: TGTGCCAGCACGACGGGGGGCACAGATACGCAGTATTTT
CDR3: CASTTGGTDTQYF

V: TRBV6-5
D: .
J: TRBJ2-7
size: many
DNA: TGTGCCAGCAGTTACGAGTCAGGGCTATCCTACGAGCAGTACTTC
CDR3: CASSYESGLSYEQYF

V: TRBV5-1
D: .
J: TRBJ2-3
size: many
DNA: TGCGCCAGCAGCTTGGTCCAGCCAGATACGCAGTATTTT
CDR3: CASSLVQPDTQYF

V: TRBV7-9
D: .
J: TRBJ1-1
size: many
DNA: TGTGCTGGCCAGAGGAACACTGAAGCTTTCTTT
CDR3: CAGQRNTEAFF

V: TRBV6-5
D: .
J: TRBJ2-2
size: many
DNA: TGTGCCAGCAGTTACAGGCGACTACAGGGATCCGGGGAGCTGTTTTTT
CDR3: CASSYRRLQGSGELFF

V: TRBV5-1
D: .
J: TRBJ2-5
size: many
DNA: TGCGCCAGCGCCCCAGGGCCAGAAGAGACCCAGTACTTC
CDR3: CASAPGPEETQYF

V: TRBV3-1
D: TRBD2
J: TRBJ2-2
size: .
DNA: TGTGCCAGCAGCCAAGGTTCGCGGGAGTACACCGGGGAGCTGTTTTTT
CDR3: CASSQGSREYTGELFF

V: TRBV12-3/TRBV12-4
D: .
J: TRBJ1-2
size: many
DNA: TGTGCCAGCAGTTTAGGGGAGAGCGACCTCCTTTATGGCTACACCTTC
CDR3: CASSLGESDLLYGYTF

V: TRBV20-1
D: .
J: TRBJ1-6
size: few
DNA: TGCAGTGCCCCTCCCCGACCGCCCGGTTCACCCCTCCACTTT
CDR3: CSAPPRPPGSPLHF

V: TRBV27
D: TRBD1
J: TRBJ1-5
size: many
DNA: TGTGCCAGCAGGCAGGGGGCAGGCAATCAGCCCCAGCATTTT
CDR3: CASRQGAGNQPQHF

V: TRBV5-5
D: .
J: TRBJ2-3
size: many
DNA: TGTGCCAGCAGCTTGCGTCTGCTCACAGATACGCAGTATTTT
CDR3: CASSLRLLTDTQYF

V: TRBV5-1
D: .
J: TRBJ1-5
size: many
DNA: TGCGCCAGCAGCTTGGATGGGGATCGCAATCAGCCCCAGCATTTT
CDR3: CASSLDGDRNQPQHF

V: TRBV4-1
D: TRBD2
J: TRBJ2-3
size: many
DNA: TGCGCCAGCAGCCAAGAACTAGCGGCTTACACAGATACGCAGTATTTT
CDR3: CASSQELAAYTDTQYF

V: TRBV24-1
D: .
J: TRBJ2-5
size: few
DNA: TGTGCCACCAGTGATTACGAGACCCAGTACTTC
CDR3: CATSDYETQYF

V: TRBV7-3
D: .
J: TRBJ1-1
size: many
DNA: TGTGCCAGCAGCTTGGGCGGCCTCGTCACTGAAGCTTTCTTT
CDR3: CASSLGGLVTEAFF

V: TRBV5-6
D: TRBD1
J: TRBJ2-1
size: many
DNA: TGTGCCAGCAGGTTTACCGGGACAGGGTACGTGGGTGAGCAGTTCTTC
CDR3: CASRFTGTGYVGEQFF

V: TRBV11-2
D: .
J: TRBJ2-7
size: many
DNA: TGTGCCAGCAGCTTACCGGACCGCTACGAGCAGTACTTC
CDR3: CASSLPDRYEQYF

V: TRBV4-3
D: TRBD2
J: TRBJ2-7
size: many
DNA: TGCGCCAGCAGCCAAGATGCGTGGCAGGGACTACGCGAGCAGTACTTC
CDR3: CASSQDAWQGLREQYF

V: TRBV7-2
D: .
J: TRBJ2-7
size: many
DNA: TGTGCCATTACGACCGGGCCCCCTTCCTACGAGCAGTACTTC
CDR3: CAITTGPPSYEQYF

V: TRBV12-3/TRBV12-4
D: .
J: TRBJ1-4
size: many
DNA: TGTGCCAGCAGTCCCCATGGGTTTGCAACTAATGAAAAACTGTTTTTT
CDR3: CASSPHGFATNEKLFF

V: TRBV12-3/TRBV12-4
D: .
J: TRBJ1-3
size: many
DNA: TGTGCCAGCAGTAAGGGGATTTCTGGAAACACCATATATTTT
CDR3: CASSKGISGNTIYF

V: TRBV19
D: .
J: TRBJ1-2
size: many
DNA: TGTGCCAGTAGTAAGGACGGATATTACTATGGCTACACCTTC
CDR3: CASSKDGYYYGYTF

V: TRBV5-1
D: TRBD1
J: TRBJ1-1
size: many
DNA: TGCGCCAGCAGAAAAGGGACAGGGAACACTGAAGCTTTCTTT
CDR3: CASRKGTGNTEAFF

V: TRBV20-1
D: .
J: TRBJ2-7
size: many
DNA: TGCAGTGCGTCCCCCTACCAAGGACAGACCTACGAGCAGTACTTC
CDR3: CSASPYQGQTYEQYF

V: TRBV2
D: .
J: TRBJ2-3
size: .
DNA: TGTGCCAGCAGTGGAAGAGGGCTAGTTTCAGATACGCAGTATTTT
CDR3: CASSGRGLVSDTQYF

V: TRBV10-3
D: .
J: TRBJ1-2
size: many
DNA: TGTGCCATCAGAGGTCACCAGGGGTATGGCTACACCTTC
CDR3: CAIRGHQGYGYTF

V: TRBV20-1
D: TRBD1
J: TRBJ1-1
size: many
DNA: TGCAGTGTCCCGACCGGGACAGCCGGTCGAGCTTTCTTT
CDR3: CSVPTGTAGRAFF

V: TRBV15
D: .
J: TRBJ1-1
size: many
DNA: TGTGCCACCAGCAGAGAACCAGGGTACACTGAAGCTTTCTTT
CDR3: CATSREPGYTEAFF